The 24 T cell receptor beta chains presented below share a single source sample, sequenced in a study of blood T cells in healthy people across ages. Alongside a J-beta primer mix, a sample-barcoded 5' primer served in a second PCR lasting roughly 6 to 11 cycles. TCRdb used MiXCR to reprocess the 5' RACE reads, holding one entry per CDR3 protein. The sample carries under 2 million distinct CDR3 sequences, around 35% recorded once. The sample taken for sequencing was blood. These TCRs come from a woman in her twenties or thirties in good health.

Concerning this clonotype: Given a much more abundant clone one base away, this may be a read error. The rearrangement joins TRBV20-1 to TRBJ1-2; a weak D match, TRBD1 (6 bases). V dropped 5 bases and J dropped 0 bases, with 13 bases sitting between them. Germline CDR1 and CDR2: DFQATT and SNEGSKA (reference sequence). The CDR3 sequence is 14 residues long. CDR3 nucleotide sequence: TGCAGTGCTCCCATTGCAGGGGCTAACTATGGCTACACCTTC. Protein product: CSAPIAGANYGYTF.

This clonotype was picked up a small number of times. The CDR3: CASSHRGGPPLAKNIQYF. The CDR3 DNA sequence: TGTGCCAGCAGTCATAGGGGGGGTCCCCCCTTAGCCAAAAACATTCAGTACTTC. The V call is TRBV7-9, the J call TRBJ2-4; D might be TRBD2 (7 bases). Per germline, CDR1 SEHNR and CDR2 FQNEAQ (reference sequence). The V end was cut by 6 bases, the J end by 0 bases, with 21 bases between. This CDR3 contains 18 residues.

This clonotype was seen more than once but under ten times. The V call is TRBV2, the J call TRBJ1-2, with 9 positions matching TRBD1. The CDR3 spans 13 residues. Germline V gene data show CDR1 as SNHLY and CDR2 as FYNNEI. V gave up 11 bases and J gave up 8 bases; unmatched junction bases: 12. CDR3 sequence reads: CAGTGNGVDGYTF. DNA for the CDR3: TGTGCCGGGACAGGGAACGGTGTAGACGGCTACACCTTC.

The chain recombines TRBV18 with TRBJ2-3; 10 bases are shared with TRBD2. With V trimmed by 2 bases and J by 2 bases, 4 bases remained unmatched. CDR3 length: 16 residues. The germline V gene has CDR1 KGHSH and CDR2 LQKENI. CDR3 bases: TGTGCCAGCTCACCATGGACTAGCGGAAACACAGATACGCAGTATTTT. Translated, it gives CASSPWTSGNTDTQYF. Filled out from reference TRBV18 and TRBJ2-3, the complete variable domain reads NAGVMQNPRHLVRRRGQEARLRCSPMKGHSHVYWYRQLPEEGLKFMVYLQKENIIDESGMPKERFSAEFPKEGPSILRIQQVVRGDSAAYFCASSPWTSGNTDTQYFGPGTRLTVL.

This chain connects TRBV2 to TRBJ2-3, with D possibly matching TRBD2 (6 bases). The CDR3 runs 16 residues. Trimming left V 7 bases short and J 0 bases short, with 17 bases between. Germline V CDR1 and CDR2: SNHLY, FYNNEI. The CDR3 nucleotides read TGTGCCAGCAAGGGGTCGGCGGGGTATAGCACAGATACGCAGTATTTT. Amino acids: CASKGSAGYSTDTQYF. Complete variable domain (other parts from reference TRBV2 and TRBJ2-3): EPEVTQTPSHQVTQMGQEVILRCVPISNHLYFYWYRQILGQKVEFLVSFYNNEISEKSEIFDDQFSVERPDGSNFTLKIRSTKLEDSAMYFCASKGSAGYSTDTQYFGPGTRLTVL.

The CDR3 DNA is TGTGCCATCAGTGAATCGCGGGGCCTAAATGAGCAGTTCTTC. Encoded protein: CAISESRGLNEQFF. The rearrangement links TRBV10-3 to TRBJ2-1; D might be TRBD2 (6 bases). The CDR3 has 14 residues. Between the trimmed V and J ends, which lost 3 bases and 7 bases, there was a span of 13 bases. Germline V gene sequence: CDR1 ENHRY, CDR2 SYGVKD.

This clonotype appeared a few times. V and J are TRBV12-3 or TRBV12-4 and TRBJ1-1; no definite D call. The germline V and J ends were trimmed by 2 bases and 3 bases, with 10 bases remaining between them. The CDR3 runs to 14 residues. CDR3 nucleotide sequence: TGTGCCAGCAGTTTAATCTCGGTTGACACTGAAGCTTTCTTT. Translating gives CASSLISVDTEAFF.

A word on this clonotype: The junction departs from germline at one end; a sequencing error may be responsible. This sequence joins TRBV30 and TRBJ2-1; D uncertain. Gene TRBJ2-7 matches the end of the DNA better, so the J call may be wrong. CDR3 length equals 12 residues. The germline gives CDR1 GTSNPN, CDR2 SVGIG (reference sequence). The CDR3 sequence is CVWSVLPYEQYF. CDR3 in DNA: TGTGTCTGGAGTGTTCTCCCCTACGAGCAGTACTTC.

This chain links TRBV7-9 with TRBJ2-2; weak D call: TRBD1 (6 bases). V was trimmed by 1 base and J by 0 bases, leaving 9 bases between them. This CDR3 has 16 residues. The germline V gene has CDR1 SEHNR and CDR2 FQNEAQ (reference sequence). The CDR3 protein is CASSLGGQTNTGELFF. DNA of the CDR3: TGTGCCAGCAGCTTAGGGGGGCAGACGAACACCGGGGAGCTGTTTTTT.

The V gene is TRBV6-6, the J gene TRBJ2-7; maybe TRBD2 (6 bases). The ends were cut back, 0 bases at V and 1 base at J, with 7 bases in the middle. The CDR3 spans 14 residues. The V gene's germline CDR1 is MNHNY and CDR2 SVGAGI (reference sequence). CDR3 residues: CASSYSEGSYEQYF. The DNA for the CDR3 is TGTGCCAGCAGTTACTCGGAGGGATCCTACGAGCAGTACTTC.

This clonotype was counted many times. The chain has TRBV5-5 and TRBJ2-7, with TRBD1 identical over 9 bases. The germline CDR1 and CDR2 sequences are SGHKS and YYEKEE (reference sequence). Trimming removed 4 bases from V and 1 base from J; junction bases left unmatched: 6. This CDR3 spans 15 amino acids. This CDR3 is CASSPTGTGSYEQYF. CDR3 nucleotide sequence: TGTGCCAGCAGCCCAACCGGGACAGGGTCCTACGAGCAGTACTTC. Filled out from reference TRBV5-5 and TRBJ2-7, the complete variable domain reads DAGVTQSPTHLIKTRGQQVTLRCSPISGHKSVSWYQQVLGQGPQFIFQYYEKEERGRGNFPDRFSARQFPNYSSELNVNALLLGDSALYLCASSPTGTGSYEQYFGPGTRLTVT.

This clonotype has a handful of counts. CDR3 loop: CASSETPRANQPQHF. Written as DNA, the CDR3 is TGCGCCAGCAGTGAGACTCCCCGGGCCAATCAGCCCCAGCATTTT. The chain combines TRBV10-2 with TRBJ1-5; D not resolved. Germline V CDR1 and CDR2: WSHSY, SAAADI. This CDR3 contains 15 residues. The V and J ends lost 2 bases and 3 bases respectively, with 11 bases between them.

This clonotype was seen only once. V usage is TRBV5-6 and J usage is TRBJ1-4, with D hard to call. CDR3 length: 13 residues. Germline V CDR1 and CDR2: SGHDT, YYEEEE. Trimming took 0 bases from V and 8 from J, leaving 8 bases between them. The CDR3 region has the DNA TGTGCCAGCAGCTTGGCTTCGAGCGAAAAACTGTTTTTT. It specifies CASSLASSEKLFF.

The rearrangement joins TRBV6-6 to TRBJ2-1; unclear D gene. V was shortened by 6 bases and J by 11 bases, with 11 bases between the two germline ends. The CDR3 is made up of 11 amino acids. Looked up from germline, CDR1 is MNHNY and CDR2 is SVGAGI (reference sequence). The CDR3 DNA reads as TGTGCCAGCAGCCCCGGCCTCAAGCAGTTCTTC. As protein: CASSPGLKQFF.

The chain employs TRBV20-1 and TRBJ2-1; TRBD2 matches at 9 bases. The germline gives CDR1 DFQATT, CDR2 SNEGSKA (reference sequence). J gave up 3 bases and V 0 bases, and 6 bases lay outside the gene matches. The CDR3 is 16 residues long. The CDR3: CSAREWASGVYNEQFF. CDR3 sequence (DNA): TGCAGTGCTAGAGAGTGGGCTAGCGGGGTCTACAATGAGCAGTTCTTC.

In regard to this clonotype: At one end, the junction sequence differs from germline, possibly due to a read error. The chain couples TRBV5-1 to TRBJ1-2, with D possibly matching TRBD1 (5 bases). CDR1 and CDR2 from the germline V gene are SGHRS and YFSETQ. The CDR3 loop spans 14 amino acids. In DNA form, the CDR3 reads TGCGCCGGCAGCTTCACGGGGGACCTCTATGGCTACACCTTC. It encodes CAGSFTGDLYGYTF.

Regarding this clonotype: One junction end disagrees with the germline gene, perhaps due to a read error. The CDR3 protein is CASREWYGGQGSVCEQYF. The CDR3 DNA follows: TGTGCCAGCAGGGAATGGTATGGGGGACAGGGGTCGGTCTGCGAGCAGTACTTC. The V and J genes are TRBV25-1 and TRBJ2-7, with 10 bases identical to TRBD1. Germline values: CDR1 MGHDK, CDR2 SYGVNS. This CDR3 has 18 amino acids.

Note on this clonotype: A much bigger clone sits one base away, suggesting this may be a read error. The V gene is TRBV10-3, the J gene TRBJ1-2; D unclear. The V gene lost 3 bases and the J gene lost 8 bases, with 7 bases spanning the gap. This CDR3 has 11 residues. The germline V gene encodes CDR1 ENHRY and CDR2 SYGVKD. Here the CDR3 reads CAISDPSGYTF. CDR3 nucleotides: TGTGCCATCAGTGACCCATCGGGCTACACCTTC.

V and J are TRBV2 and TRBJ2-1; 8 bases agree with TRBD2. V trimming: 6 bases; J trimming: 8 bases; junction bases outside the gene matches: 3. This CDR3 has 12 amino acids. Germline CDR1 is SNHLY and CDR2 is FYNNEI. The CDR3 loop is CASRGLGYEQFF. CDR3 nucleotide sequence: TGTGCCAGCAGGGGACTAGGCTATGAGCAGTTCTTC.

This chain links TRBV29-1 with TRBJ2-7, with 11 bases aligning to TRBD2. Trimming cost V 2 bases and J 2 bases; bases outside gene matches: 5. Germline CDR1 reads SQVTM; CDR2 reads ANQGSEA. The CDR3 covers 15 residues. The CDR3 reads CSVEHLAGGAYEQYF. As DNA, the CDR3 is TGCAGCGTTGAACACCTAGCGGGAGGCGCCTACGAGCAGTACTTC.

The DNA of the CDR3 is TGCAGTGCTAGGTCCGAGCGGGGCGGCACAGATACGCAGTATTTT. Amino acids: CSARSERGGTDTQYF. J is TRBJ2-3 and V is TRBV20-1, with 7 positions matching TRBD2. CDR3 length: 15 residues. Germline V gene sequence: CDR1 DFQATT, CDR2 SNEGSKA (reference sequence). V shed 3 bases, J shed 1 base, and the junction held 7 bases outside the gene matches.

This clonotype was seen more than once but under ten times. The chain carries TRBV29-1 and TRBJ2-7; 8 nucleotides line up with TRBD1. V lost 6 bases, J lost 6 bases, and 10 bases stayed unmatched. CDR3 size: 13 residues. In germline, CDR1 is SQVTM, CDR2 ANQGSEA. The CDR3 DNA reads TGCAGCGTAGCCGACAGGGGCAGCGGCGAGCAGTACTTC. Translated, it gives CSVADRGSGEQYF.

V gene TRBV5-4 combines with J gene TRBJ2-1; 8 bases fit TRBD2. Germline V lookup: CDR1 SGHNT, CDR2 YYREEE (reference sequence). With V trimmed by 0 bases and J by 2 bases, 7 bases remained unmatched. The length of the CDR3 is 17 residues. CDR3 sequence (DNA): TGTGCCAGCAGCTTGGCCGGGGGGGAGGGCCCCTACAATGAGCAGTTCTTC. It specifies CASSLAGGEGPYNEQFF.

The V gene is TRBV19, the J gene TRBJ2-4, with 7 positions matching TRBD1. The DNA end lines up better with TRBJ2-7; the J call may be wrong. The CDR3 runs 15 residues. Looked up from germline, CDR1 is LNHDA and CDR2 is SQIVND (reference sequence). The chain's CDR3 is CASSAMTGSNYEQYF. The CDR3 DNA follows: TGTGCCAGTAGTGCGATGACAGGGAGTAATTACGAGCAGTACTTC.